Below, 22 T cell receptor beta chains from the same sample are listed, as sequenced in a study of T cells in Graves' hyperthyroidism and ophthalmopathy. RNA transcripts were the template for amplifying TCR beta CDR3 regions. Carried out on the TCR CDR3, a first-round RT-PCR used the HTBI primer set. Via MiXCR, TCRdb re-called the multiplex PCR reads, giving one row per CDR3 protein. The table has fewer than 110,000 distinct CDR3 sequences, about a sixth seen once. Sequenced sample: blood. These TCRs come from a woman between 50 and 59 years old with Graves' hyperthyroidism.

This clonotype was counted many times. This sequence joins TRBV24-1 and TRBJ2-3, with D tentatively TRBD1 (5 bases). Germline values: CDR1 KGHDR, CDR2 SFDVKD. This CDR3 has 15 amino acids. Trimming took 4 bases from V and 5 from J, leaving 15 bases between them. CDR3 sequence: CATSEGQGSGDTQYF. The DNA of the CDR3 is TGTGCCACCAGTGAAGGGCAGGGTTCGGGAGATACGCAGTATTTT.

There are many counts of this clonotype. The chain couples TRBV5-8 to TRBJ1-5; 8 nucleotides align to TRBD1. The germline V gene encodes CDR1 SGHTS and CDR2 YDEGEE. Trimming at V came to 0 bases and at J to 4 bases, leaving 9 bases not matched to a gene. This CDR3 region has 17 residues. This CDR3 reads CASSLVSGTGLNQPQHF. CDR3 nucleotide sequence: TGTGCCAGCAGCTTGGTTTCCGGGACAGGACTAAATCAGCCCCAGCATTTT.

This clonotype has a count of ten or more. The genes are TRBV11-2 and TRBJ2-1, with D possibly being TRBD1 (6 bases). CDR1 and CDR2 from the germline V gene are SGHAT and FQNNGV. CDR3 length: 14 residues. Trimming took 5 bases from V and 4 from J, leaving 12 bases between them. The CDR3 spells CASSVSGVYNEQFF. DNA for the CDR3: TGTGCCAGCAGCGTATCAGGGGTTTACAATGAGCAGTTCTTC.

This clonotype came up many times. The rearrangement uses TRBV11-2 and TRBJ1-3; a possible D gene is TRBD1 (5 bases). This CDR3 is built from 16 residues. The V gene lost 1 base and the J gene lost 0 bases, with 10 bases spanning the gap. CDR1 and CDR2 (germline): SGHAT, FQNNGV. The CDR3 region is CASSLAAGNSGNTIYF. CDR3 DNA sequence: TGTGCCAGCAGCTTAGCTGCAGGGAACTCTGGAAACACCATATATTTT.

The table lists this clonotype with a few counts. The V gene is TRBV19, the J gene TRBJ1-3; D remains ambiguous. Per germline, CDR1 LNHDA and CDR2 SQIVND (reference sequence). V lost 4 bases, J lost 0 bases, and 10 bases lay in between. The length of the CDR3 is 15 residues. The CDR3: CASSRNGISGNTIYF. DNA for the CDR3: TGTGCCAGTAGTAGAAACGGCATCTCTGGAAACACCATATATTTT.

Ten or more counts support this clonotype. The chain combines TRBV12-3 or TRBV12-4 with TRBJ1-5; TRBD1 matches 10 bases. Trimming took 5 bases from V and 4 from J; bases not matched to a gene: 5. The CDR3 consists of 15 residues. The CDR3 nucleotides read TGTGCCAGCAGTGGGACAGGGGCATGGAATCAGCCCCAGCATTTT. The encoded protein is CASSGTGAWNQPQHF.

This clonotype was observed at least ten times. This rearrangement joins TRBV20-1 to TRBJ2-7; D is possibly TRBD2 (6 bases). CDR3 length equals 14 residues. From germline, CDR1 is DFQATT and CDR2 SNEGSKA (reference sequence). V lost 4 bases and J 2 bases, leaving 15 bases between the germline ends. This CDR3 reads CSAISPGSAYEQYF. The CDR3 DNA follows: TGCAGTGCTATCAGTCCCGGGAGCGCCTACGAGCAGTACTTC.

This clonotype was seen ten or more times. The chain is built from TRBV12-3 or TRBV12-4 and TRBJ2-2; 10 bases align to TRBD2. With V trimmed by 5 bases and J by 1 base, 4 bases remained unmatched. The CDR3 consists of 16 residues. CDR3 in DNA: TGTGCCAGCAGTCGCACTAGCGGGGTGAACACCGGGGAGCTGTTTTTT. It is translated as CASSRTSGVNTGELFF.

This clonotype was found many times. The chain has TRBV20-1 and TRBJ2-1; D gene ambiguous. The CDR3 is made up of 15 amino acids. Per the germline V gene, CDR1 is DFQATT and CDR2 is SNEGSKA (reference sequence). Trimming removed 0 bases from V and 4 bases from J, with 13 bases in between. The CDR3 DNA sequence: TGCAGTGCTAGAGATCCGAGTTTGGGGTACAATGAGCAGTTCTTC. It codes for CSARDPSLGYNEQFF.

This clonotype was observed many times. The chain is built from TRBV27 and TRBJ2-7, with TRBD2 matching 10 bases. Trimming took 5 bases from V and 4 from J; bases not matched to a gene: 8. Looked up from germline, CDR1 is MNHEY and CDR2 is SMNVEV (reference sequence). The CDR3 length is 15 residues. CDR3 in amino acids: CASSHRLAGLYEQYF. The CDR3 coding sequence is TGTGCCAGCAGTCACCGACTAGCGGGCCTTTACGAGCAGTACTTC.

V gene TRBV20-1 combines with J gene TRBJ2-1; 11 positions agree with TRBD2. The germline V gene has CDR1 DFQATT and CDR2 SNEGSKA (reference sequence). With V trimmed by 0 bases and J by 8 bases, 9 bases remained unmatched. CDR3 length: 16 amino acids. In nucleotides, the CDR3 is TGCAGTGCTAGAGATGGAACTAGCGGGAGACTCCATGAGCAGTTCTTC. Its protein is CSARDGTSGRLHEQFF.

This clonotype was observed many times. V is TRBV11-2 and J is TRBJ2-1; TRBD2 is a possible D gene (6 bases). Trimming stripped 8 bases from V and 8 bases from J, with 13 bases between. This CDR3 is 12 amino acids long. Germline-derived CDR1 and CDR2 are SGHAT and FQNNGV. DNA for the CDR3: TGTGCCAGCGGCGGGATAGGCGATGAGCAGTTCTTC. Its translation: CASGGIGDEQFF. Full variable domain (missing parts from reference TRBV11-2 and TRBJ2-1): EAGVAQSPRYKIIEKRQSVAFWCNPISGHATLYWYQQILGQGPKLLIQFQNNGVVDDSQLPKDRFSAERLKGVDSTLKIQPAKLEDSAVYLCASGGIGDEQFFGPGTRLTVL.

This clonotype showed up just a few times. This chain joins TRBV5-4 and TRBJ1-1; D might be TRBD1 (5 bases). Trimming cost V 4 bases and J 2 bases, with 12 bases left between them. CDR3 length equals 14 residues. Germline CDR1 SGHNT, CDR2 YYREEE (reference sequence). This CDR3 reads CASSPDTLNTEAFF. CDR3 DNA sequence: TGTGCCAGCAGCCCGGACACATTAAACACTGAAGCTTTCTTT.

This sequence joins TRBV13 and TRBJ2-3, with 11 bases matching TRBD2. This CDR3 is built from 17 residues. The V gene's germline CDR1 is PRHDT and CDR2 FYEKMQ (reference sequence). The V gene end was trimmed by 5 bases and the J gene end by 2 bases; junction bases not matched to a gene: 9. The chain's CDR3 is CASSQYGTSGTTDTQYF. The CDR3 DNA sequence: TGTGCCAGCAGCCAGTACGGGACTAGCGGCACCACAGATACGCAGTATTTT.

This clonotype was recorded many times. The chain is built from TRBV19 and TRBJ1-5; D gene uncertain. Germline CDR1 and CDR2: LNHDA and SQIVND (reference sequence). The CDR3 length is 14 residues. V was pared by 1 base and J by 10 bases, with 14 bases between. The chain's CDR3 is CASSIGTGPYPQHF. Written as DNA, the CDR3 is TGTGCCAGTAGTATAGGGACCGGTCCATATCCCCAGCATTTT.

This clonotype has ten or more counts. V and J are TRBV18 and TRBJ1-1; D unresolved. Germline values: CDR1 KGHSH, CDR2 LQKENI. This CDR3 has 11 residues. For the CDR3, the DNA is TGTGCTGCCGGGGTGAACACTGAAGCTTTCTTT. Translating it yields CAAGVNTEAFF.

This clonotype was detected a few times. This rearrangement joins TRBV4-1 to TRBJ2-1; possibly TRBD2 for D (6 bases). V shed 0 bases and J shed 7 bases, with 16 bases lying between them. CDR1 and CDR2 from the germline V gene are MGHRA and YSYEKL. This CDR3 region has 16 residues. In nucleotides, the CDR3 is TGCGCCAGCAGCCAAGAAGTTTGGAGGGGAAAGAATGAGCAGTTCTTC. It codes for CASSQEVWRGKNEQFF.

The rearrangement links TRBV11-1 to TRBJ1-2; 7 nucleotides align to TRBD1. There are 14 residues in the CDR3. V trimming: 1 base; J trimming: 4 bases; junction bases outside the gene matches: 3. CDR1 and CDR2 (germline): SGHAT, FQDESV (reference sequence). CDR3: CASSLESGGYGYTF. DNA for the CDR3: TGTGCCAGCAGCTTAGAATCAGGGGGCTATGGCTACACCTTC.

A word on this clonotype: This may be a read error: a much more frequent sequence differs by one nucleotide. The rearrangement joins TRBV7-9 to TRBJ2-7, with D possibly matching TRBD1 (6 bases). Trimming stripped 4 bases from V and 6 bases from J, with 16 bases between. The CDR3 contains 14 residues. Germline CDR1 SEHNR, CDR2 FQNEAQ (reference sequence). The CDR3 region is CASSSLGFRGEQYF. CDR3 nucleotide sequence: TGTGCCAGCAGCTCTTTGGGATTCAGGGGCGAGCAGTACTTC.

The chain carries TRBV27 and TRBJ2-3; no definite D call. The germline V gene has CDR1 MNHEY and CDR2 SMNVEV (reference sequence). CDR3 size: 15 residues. The V and J ends lost 5 bases and 5 bases respectively, with 17 bases between them. The CDR3 region has the DNA TGTGCCAGCAGTCTAAGACAAAGTTGGGAAGATACGCAGTATTTT. It encodes CASSLRQSWEDTQYF.

This clonotype was seen ten or more times. The genes are TRBV18 and TRBJ1-1; no reliable D call. Looked up from germline, CDR1 is KGHSH and CDR2 is LQKENI. The CDR3 runs 16 residues. Trimming shortened V by 1 base and J by 0 bases, and 12 bases separated the two germline ends. The CDR3 DNA reads TGTGCCAGCTCACCACTTTCAGACCTAATGAACACTGAAGCTTTCTTT. Translating it yields CASSPLSDLMNTEAFF.

This clonotype was detected ten times or more. This rearrangement joins TRBV28 to TRBJ2-1; 9 nucleotides agree with TRBD1. The germline CDR1 and CDR2 sequences are MDHEN and SYDVKM. The V gene end was trimmed by 4 bases and the J gene end by 9 bases; junction bases not matched to a gene: 10. The CDR3 sequence is 15 residues long. DNA of the CDR3: TGTGCCAGCAGTTCTCCGGGACAGGGAGGGTTTGAGCAGTTCTTC. Protein product: CASSSPGQGGFEQFF.